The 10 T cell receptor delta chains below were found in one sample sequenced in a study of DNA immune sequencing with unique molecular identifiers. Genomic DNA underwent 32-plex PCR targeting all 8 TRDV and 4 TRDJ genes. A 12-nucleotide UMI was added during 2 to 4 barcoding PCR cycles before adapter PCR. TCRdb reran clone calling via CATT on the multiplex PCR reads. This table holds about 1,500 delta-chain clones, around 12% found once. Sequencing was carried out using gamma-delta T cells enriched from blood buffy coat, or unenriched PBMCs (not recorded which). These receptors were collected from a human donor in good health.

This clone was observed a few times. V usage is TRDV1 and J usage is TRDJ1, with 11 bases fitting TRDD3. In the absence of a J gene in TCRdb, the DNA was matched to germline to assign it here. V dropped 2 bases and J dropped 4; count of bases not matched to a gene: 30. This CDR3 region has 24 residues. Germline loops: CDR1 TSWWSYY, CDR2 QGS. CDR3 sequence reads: CALGETSSKDLSGGYAPRIDKLIF. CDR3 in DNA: TGTGCTCTTGGGGAAACAAGCAGCAAAGATTTGAGTGGGGGATACGCGCCTAGGATCGATAAACTCATCTTT.

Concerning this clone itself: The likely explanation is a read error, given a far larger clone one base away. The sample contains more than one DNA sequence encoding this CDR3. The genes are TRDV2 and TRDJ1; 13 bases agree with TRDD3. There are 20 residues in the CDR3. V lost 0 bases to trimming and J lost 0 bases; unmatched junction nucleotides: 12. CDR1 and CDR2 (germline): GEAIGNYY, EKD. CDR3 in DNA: TGTGCCTGTGACACCGTCGCTACTGGGGGATACGGTGGGTACACCGATAAACTCATCTTT. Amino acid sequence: CACDTVATGGYGGYTDKLIF.

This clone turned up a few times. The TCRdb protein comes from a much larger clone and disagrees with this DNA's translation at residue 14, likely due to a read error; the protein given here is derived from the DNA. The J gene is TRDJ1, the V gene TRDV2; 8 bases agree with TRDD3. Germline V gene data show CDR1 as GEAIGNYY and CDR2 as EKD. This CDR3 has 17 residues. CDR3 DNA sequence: TGTGCCTGTGACACCTTAACTGGGGGGCATGACACCGATAGACTCATCTTT. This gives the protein CACDTLTGGHDTDRLIF.

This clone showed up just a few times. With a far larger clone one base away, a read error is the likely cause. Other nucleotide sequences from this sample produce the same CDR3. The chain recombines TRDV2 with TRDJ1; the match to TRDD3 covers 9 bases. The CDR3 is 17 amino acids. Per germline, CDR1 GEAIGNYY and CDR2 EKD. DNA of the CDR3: TGTGCCTGTGACACTCTGGGGGATGGAAAGTACACCGATAAACTCATATTT. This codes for CACDTLGDGKYTDKLIF.

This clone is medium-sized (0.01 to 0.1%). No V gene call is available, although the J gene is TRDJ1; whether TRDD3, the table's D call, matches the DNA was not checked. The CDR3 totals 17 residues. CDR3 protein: CALGERGGAGRTDKLIF. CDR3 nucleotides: TGTGCTCTTGGGGAACGGGGGGGGGCGGGTCGCACCGATAAACTCATCTTT.

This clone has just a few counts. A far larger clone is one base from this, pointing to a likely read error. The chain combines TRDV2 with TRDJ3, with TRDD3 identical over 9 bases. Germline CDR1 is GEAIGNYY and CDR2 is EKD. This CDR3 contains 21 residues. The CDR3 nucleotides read TGTGCCTGTGACACCCTTCTACGTACTGGGGGACCCTCCTGGGACACCCGACAGATGATTTTC. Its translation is CACDTLLRTGGPSWDTRQMIF.

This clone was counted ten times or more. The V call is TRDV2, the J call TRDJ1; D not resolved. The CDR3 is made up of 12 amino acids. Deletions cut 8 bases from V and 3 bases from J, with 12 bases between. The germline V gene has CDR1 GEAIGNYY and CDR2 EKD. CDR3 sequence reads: CALCVYADKLIF. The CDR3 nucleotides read TGTGCCTTGTGTGTGTACGCCGATAAACTCATCTTT.

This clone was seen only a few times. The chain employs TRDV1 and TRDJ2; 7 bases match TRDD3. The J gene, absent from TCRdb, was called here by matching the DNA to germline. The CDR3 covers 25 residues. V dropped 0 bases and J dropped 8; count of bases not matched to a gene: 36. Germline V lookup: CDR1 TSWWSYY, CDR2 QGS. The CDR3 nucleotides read TGTGCTCTTGGGGAACTCCGCCCCGTATCCTCTCGAGGGGCACAGTGGATACGGATGTCGGCACAACTCTTCTTT. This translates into CALGELRPVSSRGAQWIRMSAQLFF.

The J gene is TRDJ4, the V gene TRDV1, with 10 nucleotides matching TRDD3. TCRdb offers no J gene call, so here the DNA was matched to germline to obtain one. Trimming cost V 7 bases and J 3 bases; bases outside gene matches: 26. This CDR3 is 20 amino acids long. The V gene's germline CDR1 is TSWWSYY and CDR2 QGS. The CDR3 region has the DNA TGTGCTCTTGAGGTTCTCACCCGTACTGGGGGATTTACCCCTACCGGACCCCTGATCTTT. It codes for CALEVLTRTGGFTPTGPLIF.

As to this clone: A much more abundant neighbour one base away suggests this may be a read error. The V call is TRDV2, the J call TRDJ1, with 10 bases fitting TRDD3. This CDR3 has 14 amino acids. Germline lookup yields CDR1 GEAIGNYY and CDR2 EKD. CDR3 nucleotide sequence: TGTGCCTATGACAGACTGGGGGATACCGATAAACTCATCTTT. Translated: CAYDRLGDTDKLIF.